This T cell receptor beta chain was recorded in a study of T cells in Graves' hyperthyroidism and ophthalmopathy. Authors of the study amplified TCR beta CDR3 regions from RNA transcripts. Primed by the HTBI set, a first-round RT-PCR was run on the TCR CDR3. TCRdb reprocessed the multiplex PCR reads with MiXCR, giving one entry per CDR3 protein. The data hold more than 500,000 distinct CDR3 sequences, with 46% observed a single time. The V end lost 1 base, the J end lost 5 bases, and 8 bases lay between the germline ends. CDR3 length: 13 amino acids. Per the germline V gene, CDR1 is LNHNV and CDR2 is YYDKDF (reference sequence).

The receptor comes from an adult woman with Graves' disease, either hyperthyroidism or ophthalmopathy (not recorded which). This chain links TRBV15 with TRBJ2-5; no clear D. The sequenced sample consisted of peripheral blood or thyroid tissue (not recorded which). For the CDR3, the DNA is TGTGCCACCAGCAGAGGGAAAGGGGAGACCCAGTACTTC. It encodes CATSRGKGETQYF.